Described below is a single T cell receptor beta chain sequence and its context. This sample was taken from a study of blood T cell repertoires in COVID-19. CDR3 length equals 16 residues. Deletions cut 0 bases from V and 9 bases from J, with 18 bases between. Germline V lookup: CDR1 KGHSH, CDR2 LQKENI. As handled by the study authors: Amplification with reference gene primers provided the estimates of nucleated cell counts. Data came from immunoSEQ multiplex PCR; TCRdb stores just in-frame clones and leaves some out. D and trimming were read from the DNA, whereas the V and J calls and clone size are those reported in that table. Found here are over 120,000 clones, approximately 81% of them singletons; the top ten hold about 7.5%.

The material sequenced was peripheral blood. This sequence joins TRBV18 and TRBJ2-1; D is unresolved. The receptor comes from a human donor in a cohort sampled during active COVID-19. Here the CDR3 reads CASSPPGLSYMVEQFF. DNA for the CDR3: TGTGCCAGCTCACCACCCGGGTTATCATACATGGTTGAGCAGTTCTTC.